The rows below give T cell receptor beta chains drawn from one sample of a study of blood T cell repertoires in COVID-19. Sequencing used immunoSEQ multiplex PCR; TCRdb keeps in-frame clones, though not all of them. The sample has roughly 100,000 clones, about nine tenths seen once. Specimen: peripheral blood. Source of these receptors: a woman aged 50 to 65 with COVID-19, enrolled during active disease. Both conserved end residues are part of each CDR3. A D gene is named only where the DNA matches it firmly. Expanded clones are given a class, and other clones once, few, many or no size at all.

j_gene,d_gene,abundance,v_gene,CDR3aa,CDR3nt
TRBJ1-2,-,-,TRBV6-5,CASSYGQLSLYGYTF,TGTGCCAGCAGTTACGGACAGTTAAGCTTATATGGCTACACCTTC
TRBJ1-1,TRBD1,once,TRBV6-2/TRBV6-3,CASSYSRDRVDTEAFF,TGTGCCAGCAGTTACTCGAGAGACAGGGTGGACACTGAAGCTTTCTTT
TRBJ1-6,TRBD1,few,TRBV5-4,CASSPERGRRISPLHF,TGTGCCAGCAGCCCGGAGAGGGGGCGTAGGATTTCACCCCTCCACTTT
TRBJ2-5,-,-,TRBV6-5,CASTPGTEGGTQYF,TGTGCCAGCACTCCCGGGACAGAGGGAGGGACCCAGTACTTC
TRBJ1-4,-,-,TRBV5-1,CASSLLGAKGEKLFF,TGCGCCAGCAGCTTGCTTGGGGCTAAAGGCGAAAAACTGTTTTTT
TRBJ1-2,-,-,TRBV7-2,CASSLAGGEKLGGYTF,TGTGCCAGCAGCTTAGCGGGCGGGGAGAAACTTGGGGGCTACACCTTC
TRBJ1-1,-,-,TRBV2,CASSITEAFF,TGTGCCAGCAGCATCACTGAAGCTTTCTTT
TRBJ2-5,-,-,TRBV29-1,CSVEGTRGTQYF,TGCAGCGTTGAAGGGACCCGGGGGACCCAGTACTTC
TRBJ1-6,-,few,TRBV28,CASRTGYSYNSPLHF,TGTGCCAGCAGGACCGGGTACTCCTATAATTCACCCCTCCACTTT
TRBJ2-7,-,few,TRBV28,CASSLGVYEQYF,TGTGCCAGCAGTTTGGGAGTCTACGAGCAGTACTTC
TRBJ1-5,-,once,TRBV7-3,CASSLKHDQPQHF,TGTGCCAGCAGCTTAAAACACGATCAGCCCCAGCATTTT
TRBJ1-5,TRBD1,-,TRBV19,CASSRQGDQPQHF,TGTGCCAGTAGTAGACAGGGAGATCAGCCCCAGCATTTT
TRBJ2-2,-,-,TRBV2,CASSENYRATGELFF,TGTGCCAGCAGTGAAAACTACAGGGCCACCGGGGAGCTGTTTTTT
TRBJ1-1,-,-,TRBV11-2,CASSSAGVTEAFF,TGTGCCAGCAGCTCGGCGGGCGTCACTGAAGCTTTCTTT
TRBJ1-3,TRBD1,-,TRBV30,CAWSRQGGNTIYF,TGTGCCTGGAGTCGACAGGGGGGAAACACCATATATTTT
TRBJ2-3,TRBD2,-,TRBV11-3,CASSFGGSGGNVRNTQYF,TGTGCCAGCAGCTTTGGCGGTAGCGGGGGTAACGTTCGCAATACGCAGTATTTT
TRBJ2-3,-,-,TRBV20-1,CSAKPGDTQYF,TGCAGTGCCAAGCCAGGAGATACGCAGTATTTT
TRBJ2-1,-,-,TRBV27,CASSQGYNEQFF,TGTGCCAGCTCACAGGGCTACAATGAGCAGTTCTTC
TRBJ2-7,-,-,TRBV30,CAWSVQVGYEQYF,TGTGCCTGGAGTGTACAGGTGGGCTACGAGCAGTACTTC
TRBJ1-3,-,-,TRBV28,CASSLQQGSGNTIYF,TGTGCCAGCAGTTTACAGCAGGGGTCTGGAAACACCATATATTTT
TRBJ1-2,TRBD1,-,TRBV4-2,CASSPGTGGGRYTF,TGTGCCAGCAGCCCCGGGACAGGGGGCGGACGCTACACCTTC
TRBJ2-7,-,-,TRBV27,CASPEDRGHLYEQYF,TGTGCCAGCCCGGAGGATCGGGGACACCTCTACGAGCAGTACTTC
TRBJ1-4,-,once,TRBV7-6,CASSLAGRVNEKLFF,TGTGCCAGCAGCTTAGCAGGGAGGGTTAATGAAAAACTGTTTTTT
TRBJ2-1,TRBD1,-,TRBV19,CASSDRDRVFF,TGTGCCAGTAGCGACCGGGACAGAGTTTTCTTC
TRBJ2-1,-,-,TRBV27,CASSLSLGRNEQFF,TGTGCCAGCAGTTTATCTCTCGGGAGAAATGAGCAGTTCTTC
TRBJ1-6,-,few,TRBV10-3,CAISEGVDNSPLHF,TGTGCCATCAGTGAAGGAGTGGATAATTCACCCCTCCACTTT
TRBJ1-2,TRBD1,-,TRBV19,CASSQDRGGYTF,TGTGCCAGTAGCCAGGACAGGGGTGGCTACACCTTC
TRBJ1-5,TRBD1,-,TRBV3-1/TRBV3-2,CASSPNWDRNNQPQHF,TGTGCCAGCAGCCCAAATTGGGACAGGAACAATCAGCCCCAGCATTTT
TRBJ2-7,-,-,TRBV19,CASIPLCEQYF,TGTGCCAGTATCCCCCTTTGCGAGCAGTACTTC
TRBJ2-2,TRBD1,once,TRBV2,CASSPTGANTGELFF,TGTGCCAGCAGCCCAACAGGGGCGAACACCGGGGAGCTGTTTTTT
TRBJ1-6,-,few,TRBV27,CASSARGGSYNSPLHF,TGTGCCAGCAGTGCTAGGGGGGGCTCCTATAATTCACCCCTCCACTTT
TRBJ1-5,TRBD1,-,TRBV15,CATSGGQGLNQPQHF,TGTGCCACCAGCGGGGGACAGGGGTTAAATCAGCCCCAGCATTTT
TRBJ1-5,TRBD1,-,TRBV19,CASSIGQGPNQPQHF,TGTGCCAGTAGTATCGGACAGGGGCCCAATCAGCCCCAGCATTTT
TRBJ2-2,-,-,TRBV11-2,CASSLGLTGELFF,TGTGCCAGCAGCTTGGGACTCACCGGGGAGCTGTTTTTT
TRBJ2-7,-,few,TRBV27,CASSFARDYEQYF,TGTGCCAGCAGTTTTGCCAGGGACTACGAGCAGTACTTC
TRBJ2-7,TRBD2,few,TRBV7-9,CASSLRDYAQYF,TGTGCCAGCAGCTTAAGGGACTACGCGCAGTACTTC
TRBJ1-1,-,-,TRBV28,CASSAFKAFF,TGTGCCAGCAGTGCGTTTAAAGCTTTCTTT
TRBJ1-2,TRBD1,-,TRBV27,CASSFGQGADGYTF,TGTGCCAGCAGTTTTGGTCAGGGGGCGGATGGCTACACCTTC
TRBJ1-5,-,-,TRBV28,CASSLYRENQPQHF,TGTGCCAGCAGTTTGTACAGGGAGAATCAGCCCCAGCATTTT
TRBJ2-2,TRBD1,-,TRBV12-5,CASGLITGVSGELFF,TGTGCTAGTGGTTTGATAACAGGGGTTTCCGGGGAGCTGTTTTTT
TRBJ1-6,-,few,TRBV2,CASSLRPTGNNSPLHF,TGTGCCAGCTCTCTACGGCCGACAGGAAATAATTCACCCCTCCACTTT
TRBJ1-6,-,-,TRBV14,CASTPRGHSPLHF,TGTGCCAGCACCCCCCGCGGTCATTCACCCCTCCACTTT
TRBJ2-3,TRBD1,-,TRBV13,CASSLDWDRLKTQYF,TGTGCCAGCAGCTTAGATTGGGACAGGCTGAAGACGCAGTATTTT
TRBJ2-1,-,-,TRBV3-1/TRBV3-2,CASSQGLGGDRRDEQFF,TGTGCCAGCAGCCAAGGGTTAGGGGGAGATCGTAGAGATGAGCAGTTCTTC
TRBJ2-1,-,-,TRBV27,CASSLGGNEQFF,TGTGCCAGCAGTTTGGGGGGCAATGAGCAGTTCTTC
TRBJ1-2,TRBD1,-,TRBV12-3/TRBV12-4,CASSDRVHGYTF,TGTGCCAGCAGTGACAGGGTACATGGCTACACCTTC
TRBJ1-1,-,-,TRBV4-1,CAGALSGNTEAFF,TGCGCCGGCGCCCTCTCGGGGAACACTGAAGCTTTCTTT
TRBJ1-2,-,-,TRBV10-1,CASSVAYWAHYGYTF,TGCGCCAGCAGTGTGGCTTATTGGGCCCACTATGGCTACACCTTC
TRBJ1-5,-,-,TRBV6-1,CASSEGGGGNQPQHF,TGTGCCAGCAGTGAGGGGGGAGGGGGCAATCAGCCCCAGCATTTT
TRBJ1-6,TRBD1,-,TRBV28,CASRWTGLYSPLHF,TGTGCCAGCAGATGGACAGGGCTGTATTCACCCCTCCACTTT
TRBJ1-5,TRBD1,-,TRBV9,CASSVRPPGTGGLRNQPQHF,TGTGCCAGCAGCGTACGACCGCCGGGGACAGGGGGTCTCCGCAATCAGCCCCAGCATTTT
TRBJ1-4,TRBD1,-,TRBV6-5,CASSFDRGEKLFF,TGTGCCAGCAGTTTCGACAGGGGCGAAAAACTGTTTTTT